This T cell receptor (beta chain) stems from a study of T cell responses to AZD1222 COVID-19 vaccine. This CDR3 region has 13 residues. V lost 4 bases to trimming and J lost 6 bases, with 12 bases between them. Germline V lookup: CDR1 LGHDT, CDR2 YNNKEL (reference sequence). TCRdb keeps only in-frame clones here, not all; method: immunoSEQ multiplex PCR. The sample has 150,000 to 200,000 clones, under 95% seen once; the top ten hold around 0.99%. V is TRBV3-1 (or the pseudogene TRBV3-2) and J is TRBJ1-2, with TRBD1 as a possible D gene (6 bases). Sample: peripheral blood, taken 28 days after the second AZD1222 dose. This receptor was identified in an adult who received the AZD1222 COVID-19 vaccine. The CDR3 loop reads CASSPSGADGYTF. In nucleotides, the CDR3 is TGTGCCAGCAGCCCTTCGGGGGCCGATGGCTACACCTTC.